A selection of T cell receptor beta chains follows, all from one sample in a study of a mutant IDH1 vaccine in newly diagnosed glioma. TCRdb's copy holds only in-frame clones and misses some; the assay was immunoSEQ multiplex PCR. This table holds around 65,000 clones, about four fifths found once. The antigens for these receptors are not known. Material: PBMCs, obtained from a glioma patient whose treatment included an IDH1 peptide vaccine. All receptors derive from a man aged 45-60 years with glioma. CDR3s include the opening cysteine and the closing phenylalanine or tryptophan. Size values are once, few and many counts, or a class for expanded clones, and some rows have none.

CDR3aa: CASSLGGGRNSEAFF
j_gene: TRBJ1-1
abundance: .
v_gene: TRBV7-2

CDR3aa: CASSSDGSYEQYF
j_gene: TRBJ2-7
abundance: .
v_gene: TRBV5-1

CDR3aa: CASTEGQGAYEQYF
j_gene: TRBJ2-7
abundance: .
v_gene: TRBV2

CDR3aa: CASSLDRYYTEAFF
j_gene: TRBJ1-1
abundance: few
v_gene: TRBV6-5

CDR3aa: CASSPDSWGTYEQYF
j_gene: TRBJ2-7
abundance: .
v_gene: TRBV9

CDR3aa: CASSPTGNYGYTF
j_gene: TRBJ1-2
abundance: .
v_gene: TRBV28

CDR3aa: CASSVGEQVQETQYF
j_gene: TRBJ2-5
abundance: .
v_gene: TRBV9

CDR3aa: CASSPYRVGYEQYF
j_gene: TRBJ2-7
abundance: .
v_gene: TRBV7-8

CDR3aa: CASSSPGSGVQGWSGELFF
j_gene: TRBJ2-2
abundance: once
v_gene: TRBV9

CDR3aa: CASSPGASGVDEQYF
j_gene: TRBJ2-7
abundance: .
v_gene: TRBV7-9

CDR3aa: CASSTEAVAKNIQYF
j_gene: TRBJ2-4
abundance: once
v_gene: TRBV19

CDR3aa: CAWSVGVDQPQHF
j_gene: TRBJ1-5
abundance: .
v_gene: TRBV30

CDR3aa: CASSLDGGNTEAFF
j_gene: TRBJ1-1
abundance: .
v_gene: TRBV5-1

CDR3aa: CASSLGDRARSGAFF
j_gene: TRBJ1-1
abundance: .
v_gene: TRBV11-2

CDR3aa: CASSSLAGGSYNEQFF
j_gene: TRBJ2-1
abundance: .
v_gene: TRBV7-9

CDR3aa: CASSFLREPNQPQHF
j_gene: TRBJ1-5
abundance: .
v_gene: TRBV5-6

CDR3aa: CASSSSAYSGHTYEQYF
j_gene: TRBJ2-7
abundance: .
v_gene: TRBV7-2

CDR3aa: CASRPGTGGTYEQYF
j_gene: TRBJ2-7
abundance: .
v_gene: TRBV4-1

CDR3aa: CASSVSGTPREKLFF
j_gene: TRBJ1-4
abundance: .
v_gene: TRBV9

CDR3aa: CASSEAIREGRTQYF
j_gene: TRBJ2-5
abundance: .
v_gene: TRBV6-1

CDR3aa: CASSVLSSYEQYF
j_gene: TRBJ2-7
abundance: .
v_gene: TRBV2

CDR3aa: CASSPRSTYEQYF
j_gene: TRBJ2-7
abundance: .
v_gene: TRBV7-9

CDR3aa: CASSGSGRTNEKLFF
j_gene: TRBJ1-4
abundance: .
v_gene: TRBV19

CDR3aa: CASSTSGVQETQYF
j_gene: TRBJ2-5
abundance: once
v_gene: TRBV5-1

CDR3aa: CASSNSGMSSYEQYF
j_gene: TRBJ2-7
abundance: .
v_gene: TRBV2

CDR3aa: CASTQGARTDTQYF
j_gene: TRBJ2-3
abundance: .
v_gene: TRBV5-1

CDR3aa: CASRPNREEGYTF
j_gene: TRBJ1-2
abundance: .
v_gene: TRBV6-5

CDR3aa: CATSRDRGISTDTQYF
j_gene: TRBJ2-3
abundance: few
v_gene: TRBV15

CDR3aa: CASSFGRGETQYF
j_gene: TRBJ2-5
abundance: .
v_gene: TRBV7-9

CDR3aa: CASSHPGLAGNEQFF
j_gene: TRBJ2-1
abundance: .
v_gene: TRBV4-1

CDR3aa: CAISLTGVAGDTDTQYF
j_gene: TRBJ2-3
abundance: .
v_gene: TRBV10-3

CDR3aa: CASSQPFRTIYF
j_gene: TRBJ1-3
abundance: .
v_gene: TRBV13

CDR3aa: CAWSRRRGSTDTQYF
j_gene: TRBJ2-3
abundance: .
v_gene: TRBV30